This is a list of T cell receptor beta chains from one sample in a study of preoperative IRX-2 immunotherapy in early breast cancer. Assay used: immunoSEQ multiplex PCR; TCRdb lists only in-frame clones, some missing. The top ten clones hold roughly 2.5% of a sample with 34,000 or so clones, around 83% of them seen once. Sample: lymph node tissue, taken from a patient treated with IRX-2 immunotherapy. These receptors all stem from a human donor with breast cancer. Each CDR3 is given with its conserved first and last residue. A D gene is named only where the DNA matches it firmly. A row's size may be missing; if present it is once, few, many or a size class.

NA,TRBJ2-7,TRBV28,NA,CASTPRGRLRAYEQYF,TGTGCCAGCACCCCCCGGGGAAGGCTTCGAGCCTACGAGCAGTACTTC
TRBD2,TRBJ2-1,TRBV5-1,NA,CASSAGLAGYNEQFF,TGCGCCAGCAGCGCAGGACTAGCGGGCTACAATGAGCAGTTCTTC
NA,TRBJ1-1,TRBV28,NA,CASISGNTEAFF,TGTGCCAGCATTTCCGGGAACACTGAAGCTTTCTTT
NA,TRBJ2-1,TRBV30,NA,CAWSPSRGEQFF,TGTGCCTGGAGCCCCTCTCGGGGTGAGCAGTTCTTC
NA,TRBJ1-3,TRBV19,once,CASIPGPGNTIYF,TGTGCCAGTATCCCCGGCCCTGGAAACACCATATATTTT
TRBD1,TRBJ1-1,TRBV11-3,NA,CASSVQGEHSEAFF,TGTGCCAGCAGCGTACAGGGGGAACACTCTGAAGCTTTCTTT
TRBD1,TRBJ1-3,TRBV11-3,NA,CASSHAQGSSGNTIYF,TGTGCCAGCAGCCATGCACAGGGGTCTTCTGGAAACACCATATATTTT
NA,TRBJ2-2,TRBV7-5,few,CASSSQGRDTGELFF,TGTGCCAGCAGCTCCCAGGGGAGGGACACCGGGGAGCTGTTTTTT
NA,TRBJ1-3,TRBV6-8,NA,CAVGRAFSGNTIYF,TGTGCCGTAGGCAGGGCCTTCTCTGGAAACACCATATATTTT
NA,TRBJ1-5,TRBV30,NA,CAWSGRSNQPQHF,TGTGCCTGGAGTGGGAGGAGCAATCAGCCCCAGCATTTT
NA,TRBJ2-6,TRBV6-8,once,CAISAGGNPGANVLTF,TGTGCCATCAGTGCCGGGGGAAATCCTGGGGCCAACGTCCTGACTTTC
NA,TRBJ2-3,TRBV28,NA,CASSLRDRPDTQYF,TGTGCCAGCAGTCTCCGGGATAGACCAGATACGCAGTATTTT
NA,TRBJ2-7,TRBV5-1,NA,CASSLSFRLTYEQYF,TGCGCCAGCAGCTTGTCGTTTAGACTTACCTACGAGCAGTACTTC
NA,TRBJ1-1,TRBV19,NA,CASSMRVAEAFF,TGTGCCAGTAGTATGAGGGTGGCTGAAGCTTTCTTT
NA,TRBJ1-2,TRBV14,few,CASSRFPGGSYGYTF,TGTGCCAGCAGCCGATTCCCCGGGGGCTCCTATGGCTACACCTTC
NA,TRBJ1-3,TRBV15,once,CATSTRGPFGNTIYF,TGTGCCACCAGCACCCGGGGTCCTTTTGGAAACACCATATATTTT
NA,TRBJ2-5,TRBV28,once,CAIRTSSETQYF,TGTGCCATCCGGACAAGTAGCGAGACCCAGTACTTC
TRBD2,TRBJ2-1,TRBV6-9,NA,CASSNHAPGLAGGPSEFF,TGTGCCAGCAGTAACCACGCTCCGGGACTAGCGGGAGGGCCTTCGGAGTTCTTC
NA,TRBJ1-2,TRBV30,once,CAWSVEGRVVYGYTF,TGTGCCTGGAGTGTTGAAGGCAGGGTGGTCTATGGCTACACCTTC
TRBD1,TRBJ2-2,TRBV12-5,NA,CASGLSSLGQGTGELFF,TGTGCTAGTGGTTTGTCTTCCTTGGGACAGGGAACCGGGGAGCTGTTTTTT
NA,TRBJ2-7,TRBV6-8,NA,CASTWRDGGYEQYF,TGTGCCAGCACCTGGCGGGACGGGGGCTACGAGCAGTACTTC
TRBD2,TRBJ2-3,TRBV6-8,NA,CAIRLAGGGTDTQYF,TGTGCCATCAGACTAGCGGGAGGTGGCACAGATACGCAGTATTTT
NA,TRBJ1-2,TRBV9,once,CASSQDSYGYTF,TGTGCCAGCAGCCAGGACAGCTATGGCTACACCTTC
NA,TRBJ1-6,TRBV6-8,few,CASSYQGSGYNSPLHF,TGTGCCAGCAGTTACCAAGGTTCGGGTTATAATTCACCCCTCCACTTT
NA,TRBJ1-3,TRBV28,NA,CASSLRWRNTIYF,TGTGCCAGCAGTTTAAGGTGGAGAAACACCATATATTTT
TRBD1,TRBJ2-7,TRBV19,NA,CASRSGTGSHEQYF,TGTGCCAGTAGATCCGGGACAGGGTCCCACGAGCAGTACTTC
NA,TRBJ1-5,TRBV6-8,few,CASSFISNQPQHF,TGTGCCAGCAGCTTTATTAGCAATCAGCCCCAGCATTTT
NA,TRBJ1-2,TRBV6-8,NA,CASSTDSYYGYTF,TGTGCCAGCAGCACGGACAGTTACTATGGCTACACCTTC
NA,TRBJ2-3,TRBV6-7,NA,CASSEYRRSTDTQYF,TGTGCCAGCAGTGAATATAGGCGGTCCACAGATACGCAGTATTTT
NA,TRBJ2-5,TRBV25-1,NA,CASSEPTSSSIQETQYF,TGTGCCAGCAGTGAACCCACTAGCTCCTCAATACAAGAGACCCAGTACTTC
NA,TRBJ2-4,TRBV4-1,NA,CASSQDTITGSIQYF,TGCGCCAGCAGCCAAGACACGATTACAGGGTCCATTCAGTACTTC
TRBD1,TRBJ2-7,TRBV14,NA,CASSLDREFDEQYF,TGTGCCAGCAGCCTGGACAGGGAATTCGACGAGCAGTACTTC
TRBD1,TRBJ2-5,TRBV10-2,NA,CASSKRNRQGASEETQYF,TGCGCCAGCAGCAAACGCAACCGACAGGGGGCGAGTGAAGAGACCCAGTACTTC
NA,TRBJ1-1,TRBV11-3,once,CASSLVRGNTEAFF,TGTGCCAGCAGCTTAGTAAGGGGGAACACTGAAGCTTTCTTT
TRBD1,TRBJ1-2,TRBV5-1,NA,CASSTSGGLNYGYTF,TGCGCCAGCAGCACGTCAGGGGGACTTAACTATGGCTACACCTTC
TRBD2,TRBJ2-6,TRBV18,NA,CASSPSGAGANVLTF,TGTGCCAGCTCACCAAGCGGGGCCGGGGCCAACGTCCTGACTTTC
NA,TRBJ2-7,TRBV11-3,once,CASSFGQKGDEQYF,TGTGCCAGCAGTTTCGGACAGAAAGGGGACGAGCAGTACTTC
NA,TRBJ2-2,TRBV18,once,CASSRLGRDTGELFF,TGTGCCAGCTCACGGCTCGGGAGAGACACCGGGGAGCTGTTTTTT
NA,TRBJ2-1,TRBV5-1,NA,CASSPPRVSGDEQFF,TGCGCCAGCAGCCCCCCCCGGGTCTCGGGAGATGAGCAGTTCTTC
NA,TRBJ2-1,TRBV5-1,NA,CASSQSGFPSNNEQFF,TGCGCCAGCAGCCAGAGCGGGTTCCCTTCAAACAATGAGCAGTTCTTC
NA,TRBJ1-5,TRBV15,NA,CATSSKRGGSFNQPQHF,TGTGCCACCAGCAGCAAGAGGGGGGGGAGTTTTAATCAGCCCCAGCATTTT
TRBD1,TRBJ1-1,TRBV7-6,once,CASSTQGGMNTEAFF,TGTGCCAGCAGCACCCAGGGGGGAATGAACACTGAAGCTTTCTTT
TRBD1,TRBJ1-2,TRBV23-1,NA,CASSRGQGADYTF,TGCGCCAGCAGCCGGGGACAGGGGGCCGACTACACCTTC
NA,TRBJ1-1,TRBV6-7,NA,CASSVGWGSNTEAFF,TGTGCCAGCAGTGTTGGTTGGGGTTCGAACACTGAAGCTTTCTTT
NA,TRBJ1-1,TRBV12-1,NA,CASSFRGRDTEAFF,TGTGCCAGCAGCTTCCGGGGACGGGACACTGAAGCTTTCTTT
NA,TRBJ1-2,TRBV15,few,CATSRAGTVYGYTF,TGTGCCACCAGCAGAGCAGGGACGGTCTATGGCTACACCTTC
TRBD1,TRBJ2-1,TRBV5-1,once,CASSPWDRLNNEQFF,TGCGCCAGCAGCCCATGGGACAGGTTAAACAATGAGCAGTTCTTC
TRBD2,TRBJ2-2,TRBV28,once,CASGLAGGAGELFF,TGTGCCAGCGGGCTAGCGGGAGGTGCCGGGGAGCTGTTTTTT
NA,TRBJ2-1,TRBV29-1,NA,CSVHWKRPGEQFF,TGCAGCGTACATTGGAAACGACCCGGCGAGCAGTTCTTC
TRBD1,TRBJ1-3,TRBV5-1,few,CASSLTTGRRSGNTIYF,TGCGCCAGCAGCTTGACGACAGGGCGCCGCTCTGGAAACACCATATATTTT
NA,TRBJ2-7,TRBV19,NA,CASSPGLSYEQYF,TGTGCCAGTAGCCCGGGACTGTCCTACGAGCAGTACTTC
TRBD1,TRBJ1-1,TRBV7-6,NA,CASSLQGARGPEAFF,TGTGCCAGCAGCTTGCAGGGAGCCAGGGGGCCTGAAGCTTTCTTT
TRBD1,TRBJ2-7,TRBV14,NA,CASSPWRTGAYEQYF,TGTGCCAGCAGCCCATGGCGGACAGGGGCCTACGAGCAGTACTTC